This TCR beta chain was profiled in a study of T cell repertoires in cytomegalovirus infection. Study context: Use of recently identified HLA-C-restricted and well-studied HLA-B-restricted CMV epitopes was part of the study. CMV infection plus the matching HLA type was flagged by public TCR beta signatures.

In its sample, this clonotype was seen a few times. Its cognate antigen is unknown. CDR1 is SGHVS, CDR2 FQNEAQ, per germline. Unmatched junction bases numbered 2, after V lost 2 bases and J lost 2 bases. The CDR3 is made up of 16 amino acids. General observations from the study: Pooled public TCR beta family frequency picked out CMV carriers with the relevant HLA. It was HLA-C-restricted CMV-specific TCR beta clonotypes that dominated the response ex vivo.

Each CDR3 protein gets one entry after TCRdb re-called the reads with MiXCR. The sample has 90,000 to 110,000 distinct CDR3 sequences, around 31% seen once. This sequence joins TRBV7-8 and TRBJ2-3; 12 nucleotides match TRBD2. This material consisted of CD8+ T cells from cultured PBMCs, taken from culture after CMV antigen stimulation. The clonotype was recovered from a human donor in good health (CMV status not recorded). Some clones in this sample may be carry-over from other donors' samples. The CDR3 coding sequence is TGTGCCAGCAGCTTACTAGCGGGGGGGGTCACAGATACGCAGTATTTT. Its protein product is CASSLLAGGVTDTQYF.